Below, one T cell receptor (beta chain) is given with its context. This clonotype turned up a few times. The clone's antigen remains unknown. Per-base quality was not reported, and no clone a single base away is much larger than it. This sample was included in a study of blood T cells in healthy people across ages (dated by TCRdb to the mid-2010s). As for the study more broadly: In model experiments, template switching captured roughly one uniquely barcoded TCR beta cDNA molecule for every two T cells. Using deep sequencing normalized with unique cDNA molecular identifiers, the study measured how TCR beta repertoire diversity changes with age. The donors were split into four age groups: young (average about 16 years), middle-aged (39), aged (more than 60) and long-lived (under 85). To avoid experimental bias, donors of different ages were spread randomly across the sequencing lanes. Using the same blood draw, the study looked at two additional independent replicas of 1 million unique cDNA reads for two donors, one aged 18 to 30 and the other aged 80 or older. Study-level results and caveats: There was a strong correlation between observed TCR beta diversity and the percentage of naive T cells measured by flow cytometry. Observed TCR beta diversity per million T cells fell roughly linearly with age, and a significant reduction was already apparent by age approximately 40. Estimates of total diversity from one million sequenced T cells were regarded as lower bounds and underestimates. Compared with the aged group, the long-lived group had more naive CD4+ T cells, fewer expanded clones and increased TCR diversity, suggesting age selection. Bulk unsorted PBMC profiling prevented conclusive comparison of naive and antigen-experienced compartments. The CMV infection status of donors was not known, potentially confounding age-related changes in expanded clonotypes.

Donors were roughly 40 systemically healthy Caucasian individuals from Russia aged 6 to 90 years. Each donor gave around 9.9 milliliters of peripheral blood, collected into EDTA-treated Vacutainer tubes. Ficoll-Paque density-gradient centrifugation was used to isolate PBMCs, with at least 7 million per sample. Total RNA was extracted from PBMCs with Trizol reagent, with at least 6 micrograms obtained per sample. For every donor, flow cytometry on a PBMC aliquot measured the percentage of naive CD45RAhigh/CD27high T cells. Library construction relied on 5' RACE. These reads were obtained on an Illumina HiSeq 2500. A second PCR of about 7 to 12 cycles was run with a J-beta primer mix and a sample-barcoded 5' primer. A unique molecular identifier was introduced onto each TCR beta cDNA molecule by a template-switch 5' adaptor carrying 12 random nucleotides. At least 2.5 million CDR3-containing paired-end reads were obtained from each sample. The Mint cDNA synthesis kit, primed by a TRBC-specific oligonucleotide, was used to synthesize first-strand cDNA from all RNA. After uracil-DNA glycosylase treatment, a first 18-cycle PCR used universal primers M1SS and BC2_uni_R on all cDNA. The original methods were these. For normalization, 1 million high-quality reads, each with a distinct molecular identifier, were randomly selected from each sample. Reads sharing molecular identifiers were discarded rather than binned into consensus sequences. CDR3 identification, clonotype clustering and error correction used MiTCR with a Q25 quality threshold and the strictest error-elimination algorithm. A nonparametric unseen species model with Euler transformation was used to estimate lower-bound total TCR beta diversity. TCRdb's own reprocessing of the public reads used fastp at Q25 and MiXCR and kept productive beta chains. All rows with the same CDR3 protein become a single entry with the most common DNA and genes. The V and J calls follow TCRdb's processing rather than the paper's. A total of 1.5 million to 2 million distinct CDR3 sequences appear in this sample, under 30% of them only once. Over 7% of the sample comes from the top ten.

The CDR3 numbers 23 residues from cysteine through phenylalanine. Only the CDR3 DNA is retained, 69 bases long and in frame from the first base. In the germline V gene, CDR1 corresponds to SQVTM and CDR2 to ANQGSEA. V loses 0 bases at its end and J loses 6 bases; junction bases beyond the gene matches: 30. Sequenced material: blood. The sequence is built from TRBV29-1 and TRBJ2-7; 12 bases in between match TRBD2. The receptor was derived from a woman aged 30 to 39 in good health. The nucleotide sequence reads TGCAGCGTTGAAGAGGGGGTCCGAGACAAAGAAGCTAGCGGGAGGGCCCCCGCAGGCGAGCAGTACTTC. Translated, it reads CSVEEGVRDKEASGRAPAGEQYF.